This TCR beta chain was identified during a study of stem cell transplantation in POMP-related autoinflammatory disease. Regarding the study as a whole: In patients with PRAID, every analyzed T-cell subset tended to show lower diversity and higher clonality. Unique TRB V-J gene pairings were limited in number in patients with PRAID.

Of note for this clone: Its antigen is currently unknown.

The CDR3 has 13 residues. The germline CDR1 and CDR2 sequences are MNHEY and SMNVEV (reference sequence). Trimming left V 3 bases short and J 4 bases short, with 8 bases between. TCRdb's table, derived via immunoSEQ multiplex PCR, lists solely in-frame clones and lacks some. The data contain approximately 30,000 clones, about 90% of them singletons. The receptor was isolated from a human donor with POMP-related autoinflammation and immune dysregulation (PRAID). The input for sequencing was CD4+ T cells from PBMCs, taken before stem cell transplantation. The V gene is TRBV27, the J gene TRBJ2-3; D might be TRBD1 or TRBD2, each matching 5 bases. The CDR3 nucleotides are TGTGCCAGCAGTTTGGGACGGGCAGATACGCAGTATTTT. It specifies CASSLGRADTQYF.